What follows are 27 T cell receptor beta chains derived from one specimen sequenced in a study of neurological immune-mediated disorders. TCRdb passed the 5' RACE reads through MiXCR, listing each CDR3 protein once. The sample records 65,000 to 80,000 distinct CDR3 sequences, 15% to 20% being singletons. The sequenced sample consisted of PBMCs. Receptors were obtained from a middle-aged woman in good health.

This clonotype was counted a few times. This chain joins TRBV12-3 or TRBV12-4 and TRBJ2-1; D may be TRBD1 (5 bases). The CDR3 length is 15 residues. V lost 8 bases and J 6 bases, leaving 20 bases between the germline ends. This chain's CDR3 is CASALGLGDGNEQFF. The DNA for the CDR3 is TGTGCCAGCGCTCTGGGGCTAGGTGATGGCAATGAGCAGTTCTTC.

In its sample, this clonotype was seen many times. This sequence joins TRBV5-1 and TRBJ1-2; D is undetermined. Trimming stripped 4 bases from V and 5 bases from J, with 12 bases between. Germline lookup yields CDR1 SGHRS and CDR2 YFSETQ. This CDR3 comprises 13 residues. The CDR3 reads CASSQGGVYGYTF. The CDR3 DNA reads TGCGCCAGCAGCCAAGGTGGGGTATATGGCTACACCTTC. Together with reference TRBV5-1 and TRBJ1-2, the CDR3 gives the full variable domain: KAGVTQTPRYLIKTRGQQVTLSCSPISGHRSVSWYQQTPGQGLQFLFEYFSETQRNKGNFPGRFSGRQFSNSRSEMNVSTLELGDSALYLCASSQGGVYGYTFGSGTRLTVV.

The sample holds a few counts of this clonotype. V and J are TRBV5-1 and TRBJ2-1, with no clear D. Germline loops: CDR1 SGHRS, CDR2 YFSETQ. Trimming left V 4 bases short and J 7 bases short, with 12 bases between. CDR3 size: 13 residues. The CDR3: CASSTDPGNEQFF. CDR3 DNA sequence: TGCGCCAGCAGCACCGACCCTGGGAATGAGCAGTTCTTC.

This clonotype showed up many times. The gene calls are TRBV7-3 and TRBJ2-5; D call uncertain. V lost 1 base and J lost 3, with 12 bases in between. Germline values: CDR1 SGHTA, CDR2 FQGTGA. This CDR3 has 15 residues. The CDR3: CASSLSPSGKETQYF. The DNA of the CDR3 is TGTGCCAGCAGCTTAAGCCCCTCCGGCAAAGAGACCCAGTACTTC.

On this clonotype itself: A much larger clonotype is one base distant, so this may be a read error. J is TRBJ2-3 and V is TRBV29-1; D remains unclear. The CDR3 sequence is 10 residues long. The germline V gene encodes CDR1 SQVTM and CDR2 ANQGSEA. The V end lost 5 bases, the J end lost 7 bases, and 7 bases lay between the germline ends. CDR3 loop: CSVRAYTQYF. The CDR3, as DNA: TGCAGCGTTAGGGCATATACGCAGTATTTT.

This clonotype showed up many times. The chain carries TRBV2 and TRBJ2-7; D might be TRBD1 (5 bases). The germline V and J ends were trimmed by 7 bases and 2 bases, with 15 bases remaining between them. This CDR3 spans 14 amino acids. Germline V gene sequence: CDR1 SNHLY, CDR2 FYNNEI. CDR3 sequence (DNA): TGTGCCAGCATGCCTTCTTTGACAGCCTACGAGCAGTACTTC. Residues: CASMPSLTAYEQYF.

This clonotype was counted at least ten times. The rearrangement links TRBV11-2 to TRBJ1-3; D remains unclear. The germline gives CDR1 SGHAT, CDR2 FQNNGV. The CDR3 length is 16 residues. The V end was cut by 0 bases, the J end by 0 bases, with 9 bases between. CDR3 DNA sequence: TGTGCCAGCAGCTTAGATCGGCGGTACTCTGGAAACACCATATATTTT. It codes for CASSLDRRYSGNTIYF.

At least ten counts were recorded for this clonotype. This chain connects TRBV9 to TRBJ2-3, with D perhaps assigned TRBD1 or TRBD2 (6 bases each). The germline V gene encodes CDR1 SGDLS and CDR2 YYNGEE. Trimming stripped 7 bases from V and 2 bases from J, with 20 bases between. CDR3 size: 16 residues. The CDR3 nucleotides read TGTGCCAGCTCGGGAAGGTACGGGGGCCTCACAGATACGCAGTATTTT. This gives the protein CASSGRYGGLTDTQYF.

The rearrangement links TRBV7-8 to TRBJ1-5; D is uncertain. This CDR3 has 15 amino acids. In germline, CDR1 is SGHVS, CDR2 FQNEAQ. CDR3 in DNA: TGTGTAAGCAGCTTAGCGGGGAGGGCCGAGACGGCCCAGCATTTT. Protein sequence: CVSSLAGRAETAQHF.

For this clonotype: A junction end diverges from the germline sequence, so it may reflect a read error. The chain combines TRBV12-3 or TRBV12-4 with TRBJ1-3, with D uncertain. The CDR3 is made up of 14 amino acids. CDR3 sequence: CTSSLAPGTNTIYF. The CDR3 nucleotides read TGTACCAGCAGTTTAGCGCCAGGTACGAACACCATATATTTT.

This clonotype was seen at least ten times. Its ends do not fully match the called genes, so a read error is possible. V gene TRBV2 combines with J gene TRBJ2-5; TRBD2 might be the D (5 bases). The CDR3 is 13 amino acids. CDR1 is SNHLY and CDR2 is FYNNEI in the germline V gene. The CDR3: CANSESGGETQYF. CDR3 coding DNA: TGTGCCAACAGTGAAAGCGGTGGGGAGACCCAGTACTTC.

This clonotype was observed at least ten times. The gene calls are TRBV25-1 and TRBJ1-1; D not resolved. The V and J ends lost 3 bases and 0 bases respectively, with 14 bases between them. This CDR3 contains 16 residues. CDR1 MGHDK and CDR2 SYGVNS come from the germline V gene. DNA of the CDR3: TGTGCCAGCAGTGACCTTAGCGACGGCATGAACACTGAAGCTTTCTTT. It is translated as CASSDLSDGMNTEAFF. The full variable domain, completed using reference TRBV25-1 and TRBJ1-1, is EADIYQTPRYLVIGTGKKITLECSQTMGHDKMYWYQQDPGMELHLIHYSYGVNSTEKGDLSSESTVSRIRTEHFPLTLESARPSHTSQYLCASSDLSDGMNTEAFFGQGTRLTVV.

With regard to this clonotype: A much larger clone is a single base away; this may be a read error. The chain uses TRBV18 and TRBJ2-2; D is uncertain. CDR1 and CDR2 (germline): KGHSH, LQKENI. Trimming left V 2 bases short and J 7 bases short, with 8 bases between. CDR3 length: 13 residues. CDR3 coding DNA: TGTGCCAGCTCACCAGTGGGCATCGGGGAGCTGTTTTTT. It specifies CASSPVGIGELFF.

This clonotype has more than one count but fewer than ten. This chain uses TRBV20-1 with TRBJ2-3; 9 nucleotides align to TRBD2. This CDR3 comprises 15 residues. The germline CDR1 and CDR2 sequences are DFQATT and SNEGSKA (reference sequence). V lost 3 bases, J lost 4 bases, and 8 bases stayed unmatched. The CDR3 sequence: CSARPSGKGSDTQYF. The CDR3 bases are TGCAGTGCTAGGCCTAGCGGGAAGGGGTCAGATACGCAGTATTTT.

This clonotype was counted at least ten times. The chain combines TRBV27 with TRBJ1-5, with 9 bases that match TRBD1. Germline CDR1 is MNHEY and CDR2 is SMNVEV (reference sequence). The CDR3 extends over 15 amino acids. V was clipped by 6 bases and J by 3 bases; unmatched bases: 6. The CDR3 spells CASRSGQGDNQPQHF. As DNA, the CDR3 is TGTGCCAGCAGATCGGGACAGGGAGACAATCAGCCCCAGCATTTT.

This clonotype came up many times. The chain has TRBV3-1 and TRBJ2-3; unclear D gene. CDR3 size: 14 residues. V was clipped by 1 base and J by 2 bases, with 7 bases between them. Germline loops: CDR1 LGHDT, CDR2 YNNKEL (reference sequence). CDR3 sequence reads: CASSQGGYTDTQYF. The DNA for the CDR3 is TGTGCCAGCAGCCAAGGAGGATACACAGATACGCAGTATTTT.

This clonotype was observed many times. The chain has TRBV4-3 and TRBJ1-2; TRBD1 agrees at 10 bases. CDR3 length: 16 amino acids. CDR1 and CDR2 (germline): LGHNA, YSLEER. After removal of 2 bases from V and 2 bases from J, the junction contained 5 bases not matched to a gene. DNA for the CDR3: TGCGCCAGCAGCCAAATTACGACAGGGGGCAACTATGGCTACACCTTC. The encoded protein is CASSQITTGGNYGYTF.

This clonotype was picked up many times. The CDR3 coding sequence is TGTGCCAGCAGGTTCCCCTTGGGAAATGAGCAGTTCTTC. Translating it yields CASRFPLGNEQFF. This sequence joins TRBV5-8 and TRBJ2-1; no reliable D call. The CDR3 length is 13 residues. Germline V lookup: CDR1 SGHTS, CDR2 YDEGEE. Trimming took 5 bases from V and 7 from J, leaving 13 bases between them. Full variable domain (missing parts from reference TRBV5-8 and TRBJ2-1): EAGVTQSPTHLIKTRGQQATLRCSPISGHTSVYWYQQALGLGLQFLLWYDEGEERNRGNFPPRFSGRQFPNYSSELNVNALELEDSALYLCASRFPLGNEQFFGPGTRLTVL.

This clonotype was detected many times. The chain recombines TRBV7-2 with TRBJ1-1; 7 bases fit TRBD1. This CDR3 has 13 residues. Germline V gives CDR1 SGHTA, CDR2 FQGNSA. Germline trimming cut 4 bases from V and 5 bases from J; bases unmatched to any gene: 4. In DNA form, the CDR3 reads TGTGCCAGCAGCTCGACAGGGAGGACTGAAGCTTTCTTT. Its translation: CASSSTGRTEAFF.

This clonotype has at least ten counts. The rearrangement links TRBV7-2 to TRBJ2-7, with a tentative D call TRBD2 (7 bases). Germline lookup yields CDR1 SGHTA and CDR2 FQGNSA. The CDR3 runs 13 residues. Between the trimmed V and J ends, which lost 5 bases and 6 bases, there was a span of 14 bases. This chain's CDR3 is CASSNRVAGEQYV. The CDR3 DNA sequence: TGTGCCAGCAGCAACAGGGTAGCGGGCGAGCAGTACGTC.

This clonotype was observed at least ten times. The CDR3 protein is CRGQGQNSNEQFF. The CDR3 DNA is TGCAGGGGACAGGGCCAAAACAGCAATGAGCAGTTCTTC. This sequence joins TRBV29-1 and TRBJ2-1; 9 bases are a match to TRBD1. Germline CDR1 is SQVTM and CDR2 is ANQGSEA. The CDR3 length is 13 residues.

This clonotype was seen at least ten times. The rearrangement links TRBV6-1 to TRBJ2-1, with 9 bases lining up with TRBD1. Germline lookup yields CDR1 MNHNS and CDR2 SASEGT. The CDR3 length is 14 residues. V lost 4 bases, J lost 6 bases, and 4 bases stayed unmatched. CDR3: CASSAATGGNEQFF. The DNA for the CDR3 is TGTGCCAGCAGTGCCGCGACAGGGGGCAATGAGCAGTTCTTC.

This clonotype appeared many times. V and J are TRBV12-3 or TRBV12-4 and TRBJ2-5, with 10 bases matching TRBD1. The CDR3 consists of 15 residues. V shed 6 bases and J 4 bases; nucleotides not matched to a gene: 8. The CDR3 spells CASRPGQGLSETQYF. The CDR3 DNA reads TGTGCCAGCAGACCGGGACAGGGGTTGTCAGAGACCCAGTACTTC.

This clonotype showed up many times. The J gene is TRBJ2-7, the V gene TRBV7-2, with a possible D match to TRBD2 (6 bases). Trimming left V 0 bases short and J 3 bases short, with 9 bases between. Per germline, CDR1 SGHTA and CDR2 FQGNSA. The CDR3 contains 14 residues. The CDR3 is CASSLAGGDYEQYF. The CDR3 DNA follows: TGTGCCAGCAGCTTAGCCGGGGGTGACTACGAGCAGTACTTC.

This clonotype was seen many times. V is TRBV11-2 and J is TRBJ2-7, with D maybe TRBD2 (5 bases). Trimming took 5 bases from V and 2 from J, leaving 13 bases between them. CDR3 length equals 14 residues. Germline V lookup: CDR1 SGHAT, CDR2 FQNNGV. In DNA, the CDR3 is TGTGCCAGCAGCATACACCGGGGTCCCTACGAGCAGTACTTC. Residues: CASSIHRGPYEQYF.

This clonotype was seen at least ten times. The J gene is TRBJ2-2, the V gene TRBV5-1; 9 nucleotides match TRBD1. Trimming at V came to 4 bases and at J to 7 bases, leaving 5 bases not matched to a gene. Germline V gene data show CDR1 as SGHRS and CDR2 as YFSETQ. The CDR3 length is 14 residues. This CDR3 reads CASSAGQGNGELFF. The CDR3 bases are TGCGCCAGCAGCGCGGGACAGGGCAACGGGGAGCTGTTTTTT.

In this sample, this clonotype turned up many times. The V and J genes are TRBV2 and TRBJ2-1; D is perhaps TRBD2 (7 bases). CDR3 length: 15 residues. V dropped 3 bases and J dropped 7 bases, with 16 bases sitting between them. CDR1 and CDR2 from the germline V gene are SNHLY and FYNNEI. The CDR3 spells CASSDGWEGGNEQFF. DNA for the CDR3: TGTGCCAGCAGTGACGGGTGGGAGGGGGGGAATGAGCAGTTCTTC.